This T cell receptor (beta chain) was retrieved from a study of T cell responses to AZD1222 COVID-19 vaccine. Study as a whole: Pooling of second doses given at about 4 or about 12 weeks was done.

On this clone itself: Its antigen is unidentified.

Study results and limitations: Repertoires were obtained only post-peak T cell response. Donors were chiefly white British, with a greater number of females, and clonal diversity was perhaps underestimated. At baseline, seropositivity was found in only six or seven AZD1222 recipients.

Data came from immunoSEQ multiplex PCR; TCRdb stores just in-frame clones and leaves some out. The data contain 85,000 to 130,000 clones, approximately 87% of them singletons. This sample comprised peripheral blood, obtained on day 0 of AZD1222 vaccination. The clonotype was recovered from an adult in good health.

The CDR3 region has the DNA TGTGCCAGCAGTTACTCGAGGTGGAACACTGAAGCTTTCTTT. It translates to CASSYSRWNTEAFF. The genes are TRBV6-2 or TRBV6-3 and TRBJ1-1; D is uncertain. Germline CDR1 and CDR2: MNHEY and SVGEGT. CDR3 size: 14 residues. The ends were cut back, 0 bases at V and 1 base at J, with 6 bases in the middle.